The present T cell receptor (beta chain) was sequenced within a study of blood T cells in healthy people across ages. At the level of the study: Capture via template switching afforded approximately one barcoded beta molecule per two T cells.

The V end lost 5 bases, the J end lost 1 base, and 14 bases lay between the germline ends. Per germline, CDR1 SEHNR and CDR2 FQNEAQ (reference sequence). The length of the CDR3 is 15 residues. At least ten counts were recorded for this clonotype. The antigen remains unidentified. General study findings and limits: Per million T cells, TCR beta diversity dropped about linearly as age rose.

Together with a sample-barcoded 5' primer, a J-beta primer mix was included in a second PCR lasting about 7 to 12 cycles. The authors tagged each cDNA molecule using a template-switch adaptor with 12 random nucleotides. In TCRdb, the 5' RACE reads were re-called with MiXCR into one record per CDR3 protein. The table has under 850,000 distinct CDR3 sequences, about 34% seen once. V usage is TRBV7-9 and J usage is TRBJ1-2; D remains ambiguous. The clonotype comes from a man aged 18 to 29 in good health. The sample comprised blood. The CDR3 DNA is TGTGCCAGCAGCGAATTGGCGGATAATAACTATGGCTACACCTTC. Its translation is CASSELADNNYGYTF.